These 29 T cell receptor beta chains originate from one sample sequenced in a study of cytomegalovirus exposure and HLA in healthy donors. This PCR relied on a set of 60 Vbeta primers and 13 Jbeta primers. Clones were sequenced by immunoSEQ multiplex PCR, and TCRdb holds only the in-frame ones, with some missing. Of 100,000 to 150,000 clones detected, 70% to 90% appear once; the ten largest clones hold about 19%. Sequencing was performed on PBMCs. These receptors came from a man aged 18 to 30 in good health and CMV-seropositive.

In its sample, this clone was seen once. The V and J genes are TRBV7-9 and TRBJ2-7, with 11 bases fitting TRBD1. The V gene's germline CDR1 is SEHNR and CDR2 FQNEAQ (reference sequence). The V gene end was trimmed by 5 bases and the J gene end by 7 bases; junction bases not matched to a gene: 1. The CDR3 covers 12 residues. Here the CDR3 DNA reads TGTGCCAGCAGCGGGACAGGGGGAGAGCAGTACTTC. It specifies CASSGTGGEQYF.

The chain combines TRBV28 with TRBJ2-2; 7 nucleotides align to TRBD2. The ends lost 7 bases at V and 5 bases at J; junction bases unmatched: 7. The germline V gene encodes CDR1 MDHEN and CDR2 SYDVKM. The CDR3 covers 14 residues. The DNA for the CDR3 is TGTGCCAGCACCCTCTGGGGGGGGACCGGGGAGCTGTTTTTT. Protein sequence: CASTLWGGTGELFF.

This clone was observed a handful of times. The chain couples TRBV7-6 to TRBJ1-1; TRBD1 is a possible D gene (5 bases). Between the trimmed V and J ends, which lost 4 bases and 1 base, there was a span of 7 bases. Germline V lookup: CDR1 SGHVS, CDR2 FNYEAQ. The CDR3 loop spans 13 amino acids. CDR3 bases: TGTGCCAGCAGCTCAGGGTGGAACACTGAAGCTTTCTTT. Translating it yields CASSSGWNTEAFF.

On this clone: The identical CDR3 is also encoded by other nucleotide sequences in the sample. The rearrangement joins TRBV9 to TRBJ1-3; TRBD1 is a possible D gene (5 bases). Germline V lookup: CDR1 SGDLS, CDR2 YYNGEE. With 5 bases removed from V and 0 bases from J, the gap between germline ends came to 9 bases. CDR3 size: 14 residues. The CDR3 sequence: CASSGTGSGNTIYF. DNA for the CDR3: TGTGCCAGCAGTGGGACTGGCTCTGGAAACACCATATATTTT. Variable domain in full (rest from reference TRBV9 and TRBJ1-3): DSGVTQTPKHLITATGQRVTLRCSPRSGDLSVYWYQQSLDQGLQFLIQYYNGEERAKGNILERFSAQQFPDLHSELNLSSLELGDSALYFCASSGTGSGNTIYFGEGSWLTVV.

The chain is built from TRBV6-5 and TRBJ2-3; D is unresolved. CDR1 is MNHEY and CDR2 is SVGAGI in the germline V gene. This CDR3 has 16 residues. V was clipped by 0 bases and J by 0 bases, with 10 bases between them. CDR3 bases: TGTGCCAGCAGTTACTCTTGGGCGCAGAGCACAGATACGCAGTATTTT. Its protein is CASSYSWAQSTDTQYF.

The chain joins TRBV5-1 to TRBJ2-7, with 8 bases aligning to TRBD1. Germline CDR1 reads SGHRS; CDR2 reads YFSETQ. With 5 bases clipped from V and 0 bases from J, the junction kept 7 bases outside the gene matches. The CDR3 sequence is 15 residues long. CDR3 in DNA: TGCGCCAGCAGTCAGGACAGGGTTCCCTCCTACGAGCAGTACTTC. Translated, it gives CASSQDRVPSYEQYF.

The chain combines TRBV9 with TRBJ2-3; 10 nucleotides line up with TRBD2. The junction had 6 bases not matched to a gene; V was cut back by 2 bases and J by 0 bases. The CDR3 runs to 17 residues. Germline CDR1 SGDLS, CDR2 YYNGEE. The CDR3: CASSVSSGGSSTDTQYF. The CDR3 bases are TGTGCCAGCAGCGTTTCTAGCGGGGGTAGTAGCACAGATACGCAGTATTTT.

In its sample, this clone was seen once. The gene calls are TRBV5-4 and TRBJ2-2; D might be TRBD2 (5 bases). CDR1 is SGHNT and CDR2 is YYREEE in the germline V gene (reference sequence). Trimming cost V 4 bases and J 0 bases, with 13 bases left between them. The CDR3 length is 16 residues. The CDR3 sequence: CASSPPGSANTGELFF. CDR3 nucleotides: TGTGCCAGCAGCCCCCCGGGGAGCGCGAACACCGGGGAGCTGTTTTTT.

CDR3 DNA sequence: TGTGCCAGCAGCTGGGGGCCCGATTCTTCTGGGGCCAACGTCCTGACTTTC. This encodes CASSWGPDSSGANVLTF. The chain uses TRBV5-6 and TRBJ2-6; TRBD1 is a possible D gene (6 bases). The germline V gene encodes CDR1 SGHDT and CDR2 YYEEEE. The CDR3 is 17 amino acids. The ends were cut back, 3 bases at V and 1 base at J, with 14 bases in the middle.

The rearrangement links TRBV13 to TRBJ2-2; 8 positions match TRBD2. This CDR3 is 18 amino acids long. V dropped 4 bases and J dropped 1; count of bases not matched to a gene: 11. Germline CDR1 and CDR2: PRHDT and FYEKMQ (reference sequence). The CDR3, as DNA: TGTGCCAGCAGCTCATATAGGGGCAGCGGGGGGAACACCGGGGAGCTGTTTTTT. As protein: CASSSYRGSGGNTGELFF. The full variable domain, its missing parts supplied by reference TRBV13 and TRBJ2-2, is AAGVIQSPRHLIKEKRETATLKCYPIPRHDTVYWYQQGPGQDPQFLISFYEKMQSDKGSIPDRFSAQQFSDYHSELNMSSLELGDSALYFCASSSYRGSGGNTGELFFGEGSRLTVL.

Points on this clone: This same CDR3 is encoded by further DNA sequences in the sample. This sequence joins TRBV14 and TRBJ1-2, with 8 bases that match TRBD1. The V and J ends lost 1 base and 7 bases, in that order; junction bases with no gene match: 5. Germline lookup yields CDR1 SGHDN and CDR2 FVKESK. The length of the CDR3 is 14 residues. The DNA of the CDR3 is TGTGCCAGCAGCCAAGGAGGACAGGGAAGTGGCTACACCTTC. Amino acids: CASSQGGQGSGYTF.

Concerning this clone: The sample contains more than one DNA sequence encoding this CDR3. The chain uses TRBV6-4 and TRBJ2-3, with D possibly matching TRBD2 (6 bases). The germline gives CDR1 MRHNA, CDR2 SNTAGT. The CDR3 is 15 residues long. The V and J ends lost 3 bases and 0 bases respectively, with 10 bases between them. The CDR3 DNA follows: TGTGCCAGCAGTGATGTGGCGGGGAGCACAGATACGCAGTATTTT. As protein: CASSDVAGSTDTQYF.

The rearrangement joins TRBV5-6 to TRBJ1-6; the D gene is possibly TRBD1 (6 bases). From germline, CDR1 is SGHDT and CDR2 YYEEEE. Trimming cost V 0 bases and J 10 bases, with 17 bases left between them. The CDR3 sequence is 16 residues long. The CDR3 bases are TGTGCCAGCAGCTTGGCCTTTACAGGGTGGGAGTCACCCCTCCACTTT. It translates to CASSLAFTGWESPLHF.

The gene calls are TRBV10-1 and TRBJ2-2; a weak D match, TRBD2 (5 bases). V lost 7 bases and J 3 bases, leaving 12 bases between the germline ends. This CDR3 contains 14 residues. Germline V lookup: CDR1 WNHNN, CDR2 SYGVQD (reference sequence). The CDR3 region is CASKRQVDTGELFF. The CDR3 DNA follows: TGCGCCAGCAAGCGGCAGGTGGACACCGGGGAGCTGTTTTTT.

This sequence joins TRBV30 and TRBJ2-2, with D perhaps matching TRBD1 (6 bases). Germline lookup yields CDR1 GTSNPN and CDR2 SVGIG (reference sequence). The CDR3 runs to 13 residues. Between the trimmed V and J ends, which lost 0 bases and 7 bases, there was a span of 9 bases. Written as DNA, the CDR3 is TGTGCCTGGAGTGTACAGGGCCACGGGGAGCTGTTTTTT. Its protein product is CAWSVQGHGELFF.

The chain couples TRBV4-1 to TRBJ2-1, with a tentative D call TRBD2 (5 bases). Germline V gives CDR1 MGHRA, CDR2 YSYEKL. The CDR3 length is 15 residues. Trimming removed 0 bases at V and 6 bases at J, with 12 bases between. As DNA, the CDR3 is TGCGCCAGCAGCCAAGACGGCGGGCGCCCCAATGAGCAGTTCTTC. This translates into CASSQDGGRPNEQFF.

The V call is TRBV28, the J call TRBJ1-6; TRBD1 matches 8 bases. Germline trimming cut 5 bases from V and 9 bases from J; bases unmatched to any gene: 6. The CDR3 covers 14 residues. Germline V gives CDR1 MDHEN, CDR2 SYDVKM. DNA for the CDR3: TGTGCCAGCAGTATGGACAGGGTAGGTTCACCCCTCCACTTT. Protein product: CASSMDRVGSPLHF.

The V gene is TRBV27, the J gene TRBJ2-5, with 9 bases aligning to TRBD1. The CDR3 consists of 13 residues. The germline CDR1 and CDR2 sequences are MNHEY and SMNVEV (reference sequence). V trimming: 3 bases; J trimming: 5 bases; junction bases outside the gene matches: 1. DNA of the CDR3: TGTGCCAGCAGTTTGGGACAGGGTGAGACCCAGTACTTC. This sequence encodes CASSLGQGETQYF.

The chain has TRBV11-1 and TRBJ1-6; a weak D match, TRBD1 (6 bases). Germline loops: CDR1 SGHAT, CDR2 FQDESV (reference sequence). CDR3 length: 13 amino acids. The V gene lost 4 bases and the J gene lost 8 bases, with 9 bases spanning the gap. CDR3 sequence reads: CASSWTDDSPLHF. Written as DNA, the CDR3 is TGTGCCAGCAGCTGGACAGATGATTCACCCCTCCACTTT.

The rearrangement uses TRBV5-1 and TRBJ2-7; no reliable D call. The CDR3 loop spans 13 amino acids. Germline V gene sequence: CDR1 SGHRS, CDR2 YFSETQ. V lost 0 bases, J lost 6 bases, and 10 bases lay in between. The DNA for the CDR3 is TGCGCCAGCAGCTTGGACCAGGTTTCCGAGCAGTACTTC. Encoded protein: CASSLDQVSEQYF.

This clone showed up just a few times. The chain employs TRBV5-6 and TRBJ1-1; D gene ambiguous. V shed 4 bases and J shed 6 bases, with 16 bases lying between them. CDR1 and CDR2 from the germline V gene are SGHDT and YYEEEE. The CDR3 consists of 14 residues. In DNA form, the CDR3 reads TGTGCCAGCAGCCCCGGTGAGGTATTGGCTGAAGCTTTCTTT. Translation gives CASSPGEVLAEAFF. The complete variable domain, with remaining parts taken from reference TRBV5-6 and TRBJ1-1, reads DAGVTQSPTHLIKTRGQQVTLRCSPKSGHDTVSWYQQALGQGPQFIFQYYEEEERQRGNFPDRFSGHQFPNYSSELNVNALLLGDSALYLCASSPGEVLAEAFFGQGTRLTVV.

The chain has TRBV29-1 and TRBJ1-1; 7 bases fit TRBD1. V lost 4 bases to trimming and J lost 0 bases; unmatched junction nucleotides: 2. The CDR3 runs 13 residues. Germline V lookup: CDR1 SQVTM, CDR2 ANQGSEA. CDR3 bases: TGCAGCGTTGGGGGACAGTTGAACACTGAAGCTTTCTTT. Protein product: CSVGGQLNTEAFF. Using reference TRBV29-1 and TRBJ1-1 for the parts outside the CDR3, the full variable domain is SAVISQKPSRDICQRGTSLTIQCQVDSQVTMMFWYRQQPGQSLTLIATANQGSEATYESGFVIDKFPISRPNLTFSTLTVSNMSPEDSSIYLCSVGGQLNTEAFFGQGTRLTVV.

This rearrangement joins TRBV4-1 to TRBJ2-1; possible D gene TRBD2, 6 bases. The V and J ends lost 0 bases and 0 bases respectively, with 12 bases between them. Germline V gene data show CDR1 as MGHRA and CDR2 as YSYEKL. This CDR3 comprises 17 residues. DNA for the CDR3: TGCGCCAGCAGCCAAGAAGGCGGGGTTAGCTCCTACAATGAGCAGTTCTTC. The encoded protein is CASSQEGGVSSYNEQFF.

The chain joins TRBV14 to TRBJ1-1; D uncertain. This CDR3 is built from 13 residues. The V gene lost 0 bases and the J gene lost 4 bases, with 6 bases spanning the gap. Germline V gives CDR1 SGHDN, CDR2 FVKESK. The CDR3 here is CASSQEGGTEAFF. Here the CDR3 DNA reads TGTGCCAGCAGCCAAGAAGGCGGCACTGAAGCTTTCTTT. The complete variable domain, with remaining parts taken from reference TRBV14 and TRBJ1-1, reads EAGVTQFPSHSVIEKGQTVTLRCDPISGHDNLYWYRRVMGKEIKFLLHFVKESKQDESGMPNNRFLAERTGGTYSTLKVQPAELEDSGVYFCASSQEGGTEAFFGQGTRLTVV.

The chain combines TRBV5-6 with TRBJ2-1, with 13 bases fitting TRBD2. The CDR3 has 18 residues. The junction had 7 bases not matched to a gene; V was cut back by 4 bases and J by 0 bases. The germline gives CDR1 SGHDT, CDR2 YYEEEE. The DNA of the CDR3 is TGTGCCAGCAGCCAGGGACTAGCGGGGCCCAGCTCCTACAATGAGCAGTTCTTC. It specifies CASSQGLAGPSSYNEQFF.

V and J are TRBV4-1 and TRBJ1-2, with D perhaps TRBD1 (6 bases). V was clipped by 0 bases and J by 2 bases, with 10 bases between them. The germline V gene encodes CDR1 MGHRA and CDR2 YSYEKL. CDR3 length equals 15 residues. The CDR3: CASSQDQGMNYGYTF. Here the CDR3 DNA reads TGCGCCAGCAGCCAAGATCAGGGGATGAACTATGGCTACACCTTC.

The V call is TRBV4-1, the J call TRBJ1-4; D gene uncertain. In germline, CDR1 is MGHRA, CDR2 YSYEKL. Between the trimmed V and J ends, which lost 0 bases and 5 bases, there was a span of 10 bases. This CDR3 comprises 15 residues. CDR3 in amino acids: CASSQERGLNEKLFF. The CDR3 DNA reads TGCGCCAGCAGCCAAGAACGAGGGTTAAATGAAAAACTGTTTTTT.

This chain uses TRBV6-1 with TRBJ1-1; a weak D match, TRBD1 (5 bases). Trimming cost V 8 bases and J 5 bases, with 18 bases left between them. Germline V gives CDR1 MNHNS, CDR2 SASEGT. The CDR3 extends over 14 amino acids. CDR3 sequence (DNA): TGTGCCAGCGGGGGGAAGGTCTCAGGGACTGAAGCTTTCTTT. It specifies CASGGKVSGTEAFF.

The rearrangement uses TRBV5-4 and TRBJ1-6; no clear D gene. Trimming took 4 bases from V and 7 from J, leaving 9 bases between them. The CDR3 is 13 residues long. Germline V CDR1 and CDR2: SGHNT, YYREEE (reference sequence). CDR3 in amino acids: CASSPFGNSPLHF. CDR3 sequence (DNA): TGTGCCAGCAGCCCCTTCGGGAATTCACCCCTCCACTTT.